The text below deals with one TCR beta chain. Its antigen is undetermined. The study ran its PCR with 60 Vbeta and 13 Jbeta primers. TCRdb keeps only in-frame clones here, not all; method: immunoSEQ multiplex PCR. The sample records about 200,000 clones, 70% to 80% being singletons. This specimen comes from a study of cytomegalovirus exposure and HLA in healthy donors. As for the study in general: Assignment to the Caucasian-associated ancestry cluster applied to more than 75% of the 300 to 500 genotyped donors. Overall study results and limits: A cluster of highly shared sequence variants was likely a sequencing artifact.

The germline V and J ends were trimmed by 1 base and 3 bases, with 9 bases remaining between them. The CDR3 loop spans 14 amino acids. In germline, CDR1 is LNHDA, CDR2 SQIVND (reference sequence). Sequencing was performed on PBMCs. The chain is built from TRBV19 and TRBJ2-5, with no clear D. The sequence came from a woman aged 25 to 39 in good health and CMV-seronegative. This CDR3 is CASSIAVYEETQYF. For the CDR3, the DNA is TGTGCCAGTAGTATAGCGGTTTACGAAGAGACCCAGTACTTC. Combining the CDR3 with reference TRBV19 and TRBJ2-5 gives the whole variable domain DGGITQSPKYLFRKEGQNVTLSCEQNLNHDAMYWYRQDPGQGLRLIYYSQIVNDFQKGDIAEGYSVSREKKESFPLTVTSAQKNPTAFYLCASSIAVYEETQYFGPGTRLLVL.